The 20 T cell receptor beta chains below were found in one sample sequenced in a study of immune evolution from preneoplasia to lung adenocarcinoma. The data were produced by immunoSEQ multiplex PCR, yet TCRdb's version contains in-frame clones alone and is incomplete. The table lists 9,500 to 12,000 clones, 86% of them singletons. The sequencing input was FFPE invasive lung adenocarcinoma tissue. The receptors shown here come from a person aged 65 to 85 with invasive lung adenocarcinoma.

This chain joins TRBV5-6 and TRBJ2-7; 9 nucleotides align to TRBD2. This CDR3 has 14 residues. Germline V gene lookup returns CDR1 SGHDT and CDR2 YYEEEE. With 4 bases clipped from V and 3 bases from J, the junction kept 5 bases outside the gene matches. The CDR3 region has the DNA TGTGCCAGCAGCCCGGGACTAGCTCACTACGAGCAGTACTTC. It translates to CASSPGLAHYEQYF.

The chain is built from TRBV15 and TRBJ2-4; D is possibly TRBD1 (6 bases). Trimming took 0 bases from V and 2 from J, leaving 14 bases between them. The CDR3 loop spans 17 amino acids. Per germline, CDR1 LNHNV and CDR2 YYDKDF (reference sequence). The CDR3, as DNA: TGTGCCACCAGCAGAGATGGAAGGGGGTGGACCAAAAACATTCAGTACTTC. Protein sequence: CATSRDGRGWTKNIQYF.

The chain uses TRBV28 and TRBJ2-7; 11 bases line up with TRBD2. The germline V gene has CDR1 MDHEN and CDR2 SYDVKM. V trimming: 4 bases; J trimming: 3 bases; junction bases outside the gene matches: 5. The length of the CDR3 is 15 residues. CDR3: CASSSPGLAVYEQYF. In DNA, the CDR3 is TGTGCCAGCAGTTCCCCGGGACTAGCGGTCTACGAGCAGTACTTC.

DNA for the CDR3: TGTGCCAGCAGTCTCCGACAGGGGTCTAGCACAGATACGCAGTATTTT. It codes for CASSLRQGSSTDTQYF. The rearrangement links TRBV11-2 to TRBJ2-3; 8 positions match TRBD1. Germline CDR1 reads SGHAT; CDR2 reads FQNNGV. CDR3 length equals 16 residues. V lost 6 bases to trimming and J lost 0 bases; unmatched junction nucleotides: 8.

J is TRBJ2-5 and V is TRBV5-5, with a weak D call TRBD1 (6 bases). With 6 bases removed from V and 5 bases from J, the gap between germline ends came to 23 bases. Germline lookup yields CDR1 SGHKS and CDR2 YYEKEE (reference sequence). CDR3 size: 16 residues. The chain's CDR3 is CASILSHRAPPETQYF. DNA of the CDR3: TGTGCCAGCATCCTTTCACACAGGGCGCCCCCGGAGACCCAGTACTTC.

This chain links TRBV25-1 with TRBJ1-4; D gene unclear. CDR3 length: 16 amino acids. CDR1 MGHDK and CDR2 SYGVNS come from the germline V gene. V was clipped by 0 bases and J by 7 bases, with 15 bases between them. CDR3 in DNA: TGTGCCAGCAGTGAATATACCCGCGCGGAGGGTGAAAAACTGTTTTTT. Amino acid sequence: CASSEYTRAEGEKLFF.

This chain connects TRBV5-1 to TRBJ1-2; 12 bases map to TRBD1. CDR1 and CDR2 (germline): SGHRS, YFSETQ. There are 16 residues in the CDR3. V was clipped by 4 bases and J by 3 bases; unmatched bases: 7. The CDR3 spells CASSPGQGAGDYGYTF. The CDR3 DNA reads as TGCGCCAGCAGCCCGGGACAGGGGGCTGGGGACTATGGCTACACCTTC.

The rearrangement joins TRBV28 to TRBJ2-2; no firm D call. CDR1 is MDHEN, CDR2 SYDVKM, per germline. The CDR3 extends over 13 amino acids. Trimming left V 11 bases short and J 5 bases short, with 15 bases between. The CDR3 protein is CAGAQEPTGELFF. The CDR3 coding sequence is TGTGCCGGTGCGCAGGAGCCAACCGGGGAGCTGTTTTTT.

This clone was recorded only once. The CDR3, as DNA: TGTGCCAGCAGTATTAAGGGGGTCTGGACAGATACGCAGTATTTT. Translating gives CASSIKGVWTDTQYF. The chain joins TRBV28 to TRBJ2-3; D perhaps matches TRBD1 (6 bases). The germline V gene encodes CDR1 MDHEN and CDR2 SYDVKM. The V and J ends lost 5 bases and 3 bases respectively, with 15 bases between them. The CDR3 is made up of 15 amino acids.

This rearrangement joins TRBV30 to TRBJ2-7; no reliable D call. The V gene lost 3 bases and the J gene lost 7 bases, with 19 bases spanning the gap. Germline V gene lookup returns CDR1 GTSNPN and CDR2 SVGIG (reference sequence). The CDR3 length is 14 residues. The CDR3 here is CAWSASGPSREQYF. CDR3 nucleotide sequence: TGTGCCTGGAGCGCATCGGGCCCGAGTAGGGAGCAGTACTTC. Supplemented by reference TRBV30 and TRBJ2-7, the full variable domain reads SQTIHQWPATLVQPVGSPLSLECTVEGTSNPNLYWYRQAAGRGLQLLFYSVGIGQISSEVPQNLSASRPQDRQFILSSKKLLLSDSGFYLCAWSASGPSREQYFGPGTRLTVT.

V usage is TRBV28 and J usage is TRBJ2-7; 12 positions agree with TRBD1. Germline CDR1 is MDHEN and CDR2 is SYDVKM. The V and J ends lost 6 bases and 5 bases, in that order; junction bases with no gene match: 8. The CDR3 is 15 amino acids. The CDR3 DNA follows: TGTGCCAGCAGGAGGTGGGGGACAGGGGGCAACGAGCAGTACTTC. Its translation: CASRRWGTGGNEQYF. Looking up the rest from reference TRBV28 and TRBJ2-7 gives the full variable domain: DVKVTQSSRYLVKRTGEKVFLECVQDMDHENMFWYRQDPGLGLRLIYFSYDVKMKEKGDIPEGYSVSREKKERFSLILESASTNQTSMYLCASRRWGTGGNEQYFGPGTRLTVT.

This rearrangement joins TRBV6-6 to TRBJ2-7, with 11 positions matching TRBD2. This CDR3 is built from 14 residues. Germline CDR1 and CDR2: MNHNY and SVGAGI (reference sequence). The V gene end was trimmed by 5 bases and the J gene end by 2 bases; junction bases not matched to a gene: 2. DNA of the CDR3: TGTGCCAGCAGTCAACTAGCGGGGGCCTACGAGCAGTACTTC. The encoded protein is CASSQLAGAYEQYF.

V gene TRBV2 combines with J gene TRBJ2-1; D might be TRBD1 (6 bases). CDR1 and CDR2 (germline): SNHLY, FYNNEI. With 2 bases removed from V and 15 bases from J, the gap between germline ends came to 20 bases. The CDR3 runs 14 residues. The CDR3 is CASSESSTGQVSFF. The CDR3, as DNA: TGTGCCAGCAGTGAATCGTCGACGGGACAAGTATCGTTCTTC.

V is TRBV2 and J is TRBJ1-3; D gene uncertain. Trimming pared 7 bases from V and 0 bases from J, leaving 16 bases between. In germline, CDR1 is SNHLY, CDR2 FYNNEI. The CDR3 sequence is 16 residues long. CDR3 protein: CASTPTAAFSGNTIYF. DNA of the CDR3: TGTGCCAGCACCCCCACTGCAGCGTTCTCTGGAAACACCATATATTTT.

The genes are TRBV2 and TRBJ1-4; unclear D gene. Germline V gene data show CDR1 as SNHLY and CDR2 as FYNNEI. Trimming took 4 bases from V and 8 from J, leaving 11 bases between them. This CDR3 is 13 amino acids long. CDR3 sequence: CASSAMTGEKLFF. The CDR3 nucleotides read TGTGCCAGCAGTGCTATGACCGGGGAAAAACTGTTTTTT.

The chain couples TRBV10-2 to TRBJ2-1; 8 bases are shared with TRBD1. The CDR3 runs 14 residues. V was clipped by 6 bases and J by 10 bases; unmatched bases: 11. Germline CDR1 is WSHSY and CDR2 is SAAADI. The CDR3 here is CASSIGTGFGEQFF. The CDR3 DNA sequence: TGCGCCAGCAGCATTGGGACAGGATTCGGCGAGCAGTTCTTC.

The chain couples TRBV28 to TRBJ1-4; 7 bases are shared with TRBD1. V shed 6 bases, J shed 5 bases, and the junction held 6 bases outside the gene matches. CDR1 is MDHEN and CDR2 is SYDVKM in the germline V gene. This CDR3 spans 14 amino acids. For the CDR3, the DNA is TGTGCCAGCAGGGGACAGCTCTCCAATGAAAAACTGTTTTTT. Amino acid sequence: CASRGQLSNEKLFF. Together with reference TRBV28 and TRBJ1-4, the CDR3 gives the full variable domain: DVKVTQSSRYLVKRTGEKVFLECVQDMDHENMFWYRQDPGLGLRLIYFSYDVKMKEKGDIPEGYSVSREKKERFSLILESASTNQTSMYLCASRGQLSNEKLFFGSGTQLSVL.

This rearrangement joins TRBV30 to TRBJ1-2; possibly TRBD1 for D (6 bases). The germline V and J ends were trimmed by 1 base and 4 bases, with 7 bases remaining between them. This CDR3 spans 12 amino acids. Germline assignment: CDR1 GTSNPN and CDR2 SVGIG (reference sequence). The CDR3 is CAWSGDIYGYTF. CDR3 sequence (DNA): TGTGCCTGGAGTGGGGACATCTATGGCTACACCTTC.

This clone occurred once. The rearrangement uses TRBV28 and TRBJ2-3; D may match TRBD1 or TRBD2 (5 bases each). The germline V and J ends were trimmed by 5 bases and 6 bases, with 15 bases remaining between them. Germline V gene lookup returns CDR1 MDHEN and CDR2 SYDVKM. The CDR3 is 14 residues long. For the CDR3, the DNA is TGTGCCAGCAGTCCCCTTCGGTGGGGGGATACGCAGTATTTT. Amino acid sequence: CASSPLRWGDTQYF.

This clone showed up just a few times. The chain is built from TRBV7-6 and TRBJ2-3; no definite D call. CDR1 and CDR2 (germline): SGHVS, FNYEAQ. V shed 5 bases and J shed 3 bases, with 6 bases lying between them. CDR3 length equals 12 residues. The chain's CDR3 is CASSGLTDTQYF. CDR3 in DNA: TGTGCCAGCAGCGGTTTAACAGATACGCAGTATTTT.